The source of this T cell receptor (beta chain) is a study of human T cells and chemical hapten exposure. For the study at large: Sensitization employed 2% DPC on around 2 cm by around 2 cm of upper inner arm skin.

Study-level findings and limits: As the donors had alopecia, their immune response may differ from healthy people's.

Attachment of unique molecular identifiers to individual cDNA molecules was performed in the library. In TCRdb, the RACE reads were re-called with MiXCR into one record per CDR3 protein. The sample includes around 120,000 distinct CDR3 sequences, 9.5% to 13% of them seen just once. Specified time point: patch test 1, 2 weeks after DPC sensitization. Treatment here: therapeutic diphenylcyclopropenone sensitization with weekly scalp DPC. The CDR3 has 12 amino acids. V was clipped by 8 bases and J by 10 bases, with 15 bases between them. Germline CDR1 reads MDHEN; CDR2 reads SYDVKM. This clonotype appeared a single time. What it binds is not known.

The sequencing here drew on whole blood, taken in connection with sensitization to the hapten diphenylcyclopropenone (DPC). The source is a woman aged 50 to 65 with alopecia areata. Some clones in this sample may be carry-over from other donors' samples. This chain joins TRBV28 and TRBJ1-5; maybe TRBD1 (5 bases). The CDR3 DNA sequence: TGTGCCAGCTGCAGGGAGGGCGCACCCCAGCATTTT. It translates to CASCREGAPQHF.